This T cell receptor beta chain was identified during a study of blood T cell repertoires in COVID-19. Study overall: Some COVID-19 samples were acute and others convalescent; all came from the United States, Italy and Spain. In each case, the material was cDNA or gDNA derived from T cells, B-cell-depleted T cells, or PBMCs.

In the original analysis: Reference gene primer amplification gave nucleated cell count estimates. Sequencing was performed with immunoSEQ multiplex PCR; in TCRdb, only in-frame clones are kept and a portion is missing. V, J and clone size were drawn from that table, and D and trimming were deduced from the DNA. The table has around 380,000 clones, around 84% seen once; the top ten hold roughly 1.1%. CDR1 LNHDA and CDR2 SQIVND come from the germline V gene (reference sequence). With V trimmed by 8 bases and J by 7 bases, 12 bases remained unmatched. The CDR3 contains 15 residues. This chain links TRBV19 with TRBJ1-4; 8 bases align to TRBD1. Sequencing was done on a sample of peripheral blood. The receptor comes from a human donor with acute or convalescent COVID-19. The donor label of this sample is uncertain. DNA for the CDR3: TGTGCCAGTTCGACCACCGGGACAGGCGGTGAAAAACTGTTTTTT. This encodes CASSTTGTGGEKLFF.